The 19 T cell receptor beta chains given below trace back to one sample, sequenced in a study of T cells in Graves' hyperthyroidism and ophthalmopathy. RNA transcripts gave rise to amplified TCR beta CDR3 regions. The primer set for the first-round RT-PCR of the TCR CDR3 was HTBI. Using its own MiXCR run on the multiplex PCR reads, TCRdb lists one record per CDR3 protein. The sample yields about 540,000 distinct CDR3 sequences, approximately 44% seen once. Source material: peripheral blood or thyroid tissue (not recorded which). The receptor source for this set is a woman aged 18 to 35 with Graves' hyperthyroidism.

The chain employs TRBV9 and TRBJ1-2; no firm D call. Germline V CDR1 and CDR2: SGDLS, YYNGEE. The CDR3 has 15 residues. Trimming stripped 1 base from V and 4 bases from J, with 14 bases between. For the CDR3, the DNA is TGTGCCAGCAGCGTACGGGAGTCGGGGAGCTATGGCTACACCTTC. Its protein product is CASSVRESGSYGYTF.

This chain links TRBV5-1 with TRBJ2-7; D may match TRBD1 or TRBD2 (5 bases each). TRBJ2-1 matches the DNA end more closely, so the J call is doubtful. Germline values: CDR1 SGHRS, CDR2 YFSETQ. This CDR3 has 15 amino acids. The CDR3: CASSLGAGNPNEQFF. The CDR3 DNA follows: TGCGCCAGCAGCCTCGGGGCAGGGAACCCCAATGAGCAGTTCTTC.

V gene TRBV5-1 combines with J gene TRBJ2-6; D gene ambiguous. The germline gives CDR1 SGHRS, CDR2 YFSETQ. The CDR3 contains 15 residues. V was clipped by 1 base and J by 0 bases, with 5 bases between them. The CDR3 sequence: CASSLFASGANVLTF. The DNA for the CDR3 is TGCGCCAGCAGCTTGTTTGCCTCTGGGGCCAACGTCCTGACTTTC.

This rearrangement joins TRBV7-2 to TRBJ2-5; 11 bases align to TRBD2. The CDR3 is made up of 18 amino acids. Per the germline V gene, CDR1 is SGHTA and CDR2 is FQGNSA. V lost 1 base, J lost 3 bases, and 10 bases stayed unmatched. CDR3 bases: TGTGCCAGCAGCTTAGATCAGGAGGGACTAGCGGAAGAAGAGACCCAGTACTTC. Residues: CASSLDQEGLAEEETQYF. The variable domain in full, with the rest retrieved from reference TRBV7-2 and TRBJ2-5, is GAGVSQSPSNKVTEKGKDVELRCDPISGHTALYWYRQSLGQGLEFLIYFQGNSAPDKSGLPSDRFSAERTGGSVSTLTIQRTQQEDSAVYLCASSLDQEGLAEEETQYFGPGTRLLVL.

This clonotype was seen a single time. This chain joins TRBV18 and TRBJ2-5, with D possibly being TRBD2 (6 bases). The J call is uncertain, as TRBJ2-1 better fits the DNA end. This CDR3 contains 15 residues. Germline CDR1 KGHSH, CDR2 LQKENI. As DNA, the CDR3 is TGTGCCAGCTCACCACTTCCAGGGAGCGGGAATGAGCAGTTCTTC. Its protein product is CASSPLPGSGNEQFF.

V and J are TRBV10-3 and TRBJ2-2, with a weak D call TRBD1 (6 bases). The CDR3 sequence is 14 residues long. CDR1 ENHRY and CDR2 SYGVKD come from the germline V gene. V dropped 5 bases and J dropped 8 bases, with 15 bases sitting between them. CDR3: CAISHPGVEGELFF. In nucleotides, the CDR3 is TGTGCCATCAGTCATCCAGGGGTTGAGGGGGAGCTGTTTTTT.

As regards this clonotype: One end of the junction fails to match germline, which may point to a read error. CDR3: CASTEGDRGLEQSF. DNA for the CDR3: TGTGCCAGCACGGAAGGTGACAGGGGGCTCGAGCAGTCCTTC. The V and J genes are TRBV2 and TRBJ2-7; 10 bases line up with TRBD1. The germline V gene encodes CDR1 SNHLY and CDR2 FYNNEI. CDR3 length equals 14 residues.

This clonotype was counted once. The chain has TRBV7-9 and TRBJ2-2; 13 bases are shared with TRBD2. The CDR3 consists of 16 residues. The germline V gene encodes CDR1 SEHNR and CDR2 FQNEAQ (reference sequence). V lost 5 bases and J lost 5; bases outside the gene matches: 5. CDR3 sequence (DNA): TGTGCCAGCAGCCAGGGACTAGCGGGACCGACCGGGGAGCTGTTTTTT. Its translation: CASSQGLAGPTGELFF.

This clonotype has a count of ten or more. The rearrangement joins TRBV2 to TRBJ1-2, with 10 bases fitting TRBD1. The germline V gene encodes CDR1 SNHLY and CDR2 FYNNEI. V lost 3 bases and J lost 5; bases outside the gene matches: 0. The CDR3 has 13 residues. CDR3 DNA: TGTGCCAGCAGTGAGGACAGGGGGTATGGCTACACCTTC. This encodes CASSEDRGYGYTF.

This clonotype has at least ten counts. The rearrangement uses TRBV6-4 and TRBJ2-2; D ambiguous. From germline, CDR1 is MRHNA and CDR2 SNTAGT. V was clipped by 4 bases and J by 1 base, with 4 bases between them. The CDR3 has 13 amino acids. CDR3: CASSGGNTGELFF. In DNA, the CDR3 is TGTGCCAGCAGTGGCGGGAACACCGGGGAGCTGTTTTTT.

This clonotype occurred once. This chain joins TRBV20-1 and TRBJ2-5; 7 bases agree with TRBD1. The V and J ends lost 2 bases and 5 bases, in that order; junction bases with no gene match: 11. Germline V CDR1 and CDR2: DFQATT, SNEGSKA (reference sequence). The CDR3 loop spans 15 amino acids. The CDR3 DNA reads TGCAGTGCTAGATTGACAGGGCTGACGATGGAGACCCAGTACTTC. It translates to CSARLTGLTMETQYF.

This clonotype was seen at least ten times. J is TRBJ2-7 and V is TRBV27, with unresolved D. V was clipped by 2 bases and J by 2 bases, with 7 bases between them. The germline gives CDR1 MNHEY, CDR2 SMNVEV (reference sequence). This CDR3 has 13 amino acids. CDR3 residues: CASSLGTPYEQYF. CDR3 DNA: TGTGCCAGCAGTTTAGGCACTCCCTACGAGCAGTACTTC.

The genes are TRBV2 and TRBJ2-7, with no clear D. CDR3 length equals 14 residues. V lost 7 bases, J lost 5 bases, and 18 bases lay in between. Germline V gene sequence: CDR1 SNHLY, CDR2 FYNNEI. CDR3 in DNA: TGTGCCAGCACCTTGACCTGGGCGTTCGACGAGCAGTACTTC. Its protein is CASTLTWAFDEQYF.

With respect to this clonotype: Germline is not matched at one junction end, which may reflect a read error. The gene calls are TRBV7-9 and TRBJ2-7; D is perhaps TRBD2 (6 bases). Germline assignment: CDR1 SEHNR and CDR2 FQNEAQ (reference sequence). The CDR3 spans 13 residues. The CDR3 protein is CASSVAANYEQYF. DNA of the CDR3: TGTGCCAGCAGCGTAGCGGCAAACTACGAGCAGTACTTC.

At least ten counts were recorded for this clonotype. The chain joins TRBV6-6 to TRBJ2-5, with 8 bases lining up with TRBD2. CDR1 MNHNY and CDR2 SVGAGI come from the germline V gene (reference sequence). The CDR3 runs 16 residues. V shed 4 bases, J shed 4 bases, and the junction held 11 bases outside the gene matches. This CDR3 reads CASSFTVAGRGETQYF. Here the CDR3 DNA reads TGTGCCAGCAGTTTTACAGTAGCGGGACGGGGAGAGACCCAGTACTTC.

The V gene is TRBV7-2, the J gene TRBJ2-1, with a weak D call TRBD2 (6 bases). Per the germline V gene, CDR1 is SGHTA and CDR2 is FQGNSA. The CDR3 contains 15 residues. V was clipped by 5 bases and J by 5 bases, with 16 bases between them. The CDR3 sequence: CASSQVAGKDNEQFF. Here the CDR3 DNA reads TGTGCCAGCAGCCAAGTGGCGGGAAAGGACAATGAGCAGTTCTTC.

The gene calls are TRBV27 and TRBJ1-6, with a possible D match to TRBD1 (5 bases). Germline V lookup: CDR1 MNHEY, CDR2 SMNVEV (reference sequence). V was clipped by 5 bases and J by 7 bases, with 18 bases between them. This CDR3 spans 16 amino acids. Written as DNA, the CDR3 is TGTGCCAGCAGTCCCCGGGGCCCAGGTGGGAATTCACCCCTCCACTTT. Its translation is CASSPRGPGGNSPLHF.

This rearrangement joins TRBV19 to TRBJ2-7, with 11 bases matching TRBD2. CDR1 and CDR2 from the germline V gene are LNHDA and SQIVND (reference sequence). The CDR3 sequence is 17 residues long. With V trimmed by 3 bases and J by 4 bases, 11 bases remained unmatched. In DNA form, the CDR3 reads TGTGCCAGTAGTATGAAGGTAGCGGGAGGGCCGGGTTACGAGCAGTACTTC. This encodes CASSMKVAGGPGYEQYF. The full variable domain, in which reference TRBV19 and TRBJ2-7 provide the parts outside the CDR3, is DGGITQSPKYLFRKEGQNVTLSCEQNLNHDAMYWYRQDPGQGLRLIYYSQIVNDFQKGDIAEGYSVSREKKESFPLTVTSAQKNPTAFYLCASSMKVAGGPGYEQYFGPGTRLTVT.

The chain uses TRBV19 and TRBJ2-7; 8 bases match TRBD2. CDR3 length: 14 residues. CDR1 is LNHDA, CDR2 SQIVND, per germline (reference sequence). Trimming removed 5 bases from V and 7 bases from J; junction bases left unmatched: 10. The CDR3 nucleotides read TGTGCCAGTAGTTCGGGAGGGATGTACAATGAGCAGTACTTC. Encoded protein: CASSSGGMYNEQYF. The full variable domain, with the rest looked up from reference TRBV19 and TRBJ2-7, is DGGITQSPKYLFRKEGQNVTLSCEQNLNHDAMYWYRQDPGQGLRLIYYSQIVNDFQKGDIAEGYSVSREKKESFPLTVTSAQKNPTAFYLCASSSGGMYNEQYFGPGTRLTVT.